This T cell receptor beta chain was identified in a study of response to subunit inactivated influenza vaccine. As for this clonotype: The antigen is undetermined.

Study-wide results and limits: Only a handful of new T cells, the authors suggested, are recruited with each seasonal influenza vaccination.

TCRdb redid the calling of the RT-PCR reads with MiXCR, one entry per CDR3 protein. The repertoire holds about 650,000 distinct CDR3 sequences, with around 13% as singletons. Germline loops: CDR1 SNHLY, CDR2 FYNNEI. V dropped 8 bases and J dropped 2; count of bases not matched to a gene: 8. The CDR3 spans 15 residues. V gene TRBV2 combines with J gene TRBJ2-3; 9 positions agree with TRBD2. Sequences were derived from PBMCs from blood, sampled roughly 2 weeks before vaccination. The TCR sequence derives from a man between 50 and 59 years old who received an inactivated influenza vaccine. CDR3: CASEPTSGHTDTQYF. CDR3 nucleotides: TGTGCCAGCGAGCCGACTAGCGGACACACAGATACGCAGTATTTT.